The 20 T cell receptor beta chains below were found in one sample sequenced in a study of response to subunit inactivated influenza vaccine. One entry per CDR3 protein, called by TCRdb with MiXCR from the RT-PCR reads. The sample shows roughly 630,000 distinct CDR3 sequences, 12% to 15% of them seen only once. The input for sequencing was PBMCs from blood, taken about 14 days before vaccination. The receptors stem from a man aged 50 to 59 who received an inactivated influenza vaccine.

This clonotype was counted at least ten times. The chain is built from TRBV7-2 and TRBJ1-1; D is perhaps TRBD1 (5 bases). The CDR3 consists of 15 residues. V lost 3 bases and J 1 base, leaving 12 bases between the germline ends. Germline V CDR1 and CDR2: SGHTA, FQGNSA. The CDR3: CASSFAGIWNTEAFF. Written as DNA, the CDR3 is TGTGCCAGCAGCTTCGCAGGGATTTGGAACACTGAAGCTTTCTTT.

The J gene is TRBJ1-2, the V gene TRBV12-3 or TRBV12-4; D gene uncertain. V lost 11 bases and J 7 bases, leaving 14 bases between the germline ends. CDR3 length equals 11 residues. The CDR3 DNA follows: TGTGCCCTCTCGACCGGTATTGGCTACACCTTC. This sequence encodes CALSTGIGYTF.

Notes on this clonotype: Compared with germline, one end of the junction differs, possibly owing to a read error. This chain connects TRBV29-1 to TRBJ2-3; tentative D call: TRBD2 (5 bases). CDR1 is SQVTM and CDR2 is ANQGSEA in the germline V gene. CDR3 length equals 14 residues. This CDR3 is CSVSHGISTDTQNF. CDR3 DNA: TGCAGCGTGAGTCACGGGATTAGCACAGATACGCAGAATTTT.

This clonotype was seen only a few times. The chain combines TRBV24-1 with TRBJ2-2; no definite D call. CDR1 is KGHDR, CDR2 SFDVKD, per germline. The CDR3 is 14 amino acids. V gave up 4 bases and J gave up 0 bases, with 5 bases separating them. CDR3 sequence (DNA): TGTGCCACCAGTGAACGGCCGAACACCGGGGAGCTGTTTTTT. Translation gives CATSERPNTGELFF.

The V call is TRBV2, the J call TRBJ2-5, with 8 positions matching TRBD1. Trimming cost V 3 bases and J 5 bases; bases outside gene matches: 8. The CDR3 runs to 15 residues. CDR1 and CDR2 (germline): SNHLY, FYNNEI. CDR3 bases: TGTGCCAGCAGTGACCAGGGGGCGCAGAGGGAGACCCAGTACTTC. Protein sequence: CASSDQGAQRETQYF.

This clonotype came up a few times. The rearrangement links TRBV28 to TRBJ2-7; D is uncertain. Per germline, CDR1 MDHEN and CDR2 SYDVKM. The CDR3 totals 11 residues. The V gene lost 6 bases and the J gene lost 3 bases, with 6 bases spanning the gap. The DNA for the CDR3 is TGTGCCAGCAGGAAACACTACGAGCAGTACTTC. The encoded protein is CASRKHYEQYF.

The chain employs TRBV29-1 and TRBJ2-1, with 9 bases matching TRBD1. The CDR3 contains 17 residues. Germline V lookup: CDR1 SQVTM, CDR2 ANQGSEA. With V trimmed by 1 base and J by 3 bases, 10 bases remained unmatched. CDR3 in DNA: TGCAGCGTTGAAGGACTACAGGGGGCTCCCTTCTACAATGAGCAGTTCTTC. Encoded protein: CSVEGLQGAPFYNEQFF.

This clonotype appeared a few times. This chain connects TRBV15 to TRBJ2-4; possibly TRBD2 for D (6 bases). Trimming stripped 4 bases from V and 0 bases from J, with 22 bases between. CDR1 is LNHNV, CDR2 YYDKDF, per germline (reference sequence). CDR3 length: 19 amino acids. CDR3: CATSKARDWGTEAKNIQYF. The CDR3 coding sequence is TGTGCCACCAGCAAAGCAAGGGACTGGGGCACCGAAGCCAAAAACATTCAGTACTTC.

The chain employs TRBV27 and TRBJ2-5; 7 nucleotides match TRBD2. The germline CDR1 and CDR2 sequences are MNHEY and SMNVEV (reference sequence). V was clipped by 6 bases and J by 2 bases; unmatched bases: 9. CDR3 length: 15 amino acids. The CDR3 DNA reads as TGTGCCAGCAGCAAGGGACTACGCGTACAAGAGACCCAGTACTTC. Translating it yields CASSKGLRVQETQYF.

This clonotype came up a few times. The rearrangement joins TRBV6-2 or TRBV6-3 to TRBJ1-5, with D possibly being TRBD1 (6 bases). Germline assignment: CDR1 MNHEY and CDR2 SVGEGT. With 5 bases removed from V and 10 bases from J, the gap between germline ends came to 12 bases. This CDR3 has 12 amino acids. CDR3: CASSQDRPPQHF. The CDR3 bases are TGTGCCAGCAGTCAAGACAGGCCCCCCCAGCATTTT.

The chain links TRBV20-1 to TRBJ2-2; maybe TRBD1 (6 bases). The CDR3 runs to 16 residues. Between the trimmed V and J ends, which lost 0 bases and 6 bases, there was a span of 17 bases. Germline CDR1 DFQATT, CDR2 SNEGSKA (reference sequence). DNA for the CDR3: TGCAGTGCTAGAGATATTCAGGGGTTGATGGCCGGGGAGCTGTTTTTT. It specifies CSARDIQGLMAGELFF.

This clonotype was detected once. The CDR3 sequence is CSSTGAGETQYF. CDR3 sequence (DNA): TGCAGCTCAACGGGGGCGGGGGAGACCCAGTACTTC. The chain uses TRBV29-1 and TRBJ2-5; tentatively, D is TRBD1 or TRBD2 (6 bases each). V was shortened by 8 bases and J by 5 bases, with 15 bases between the two germline ends. This CDR3 has 12 amino acids. From germline, CDR1 is SQVTM and CDR2 ANQGSEA. Drawing the rest from reference TRBV29-1 and TRBJ2-5, the complete variable domain is SAVISQKPSRDICQRGTSLTIQCQVDSQVTMMFWYRQQPGQSLTLIATANQGSEATYESGFVIDKFPISRPNLTFSTLTVSNMSPEDSSIYLCSSTGAGETQYFGPGTRLLVL.

A few counts support this clonotype. CDR3 nucleotides: TGTGCCAGCAGCCAAGAAACTAGCGGGGCTTACGAGCAGTACTTC. Its translation: CASSQETSGAYEQYF. This chain connects TRBV14 to TRBJ2-7, with TRBD2 matching 10 bases. With 0 bases clipped from V and 4 bases from J, the junction kept 3 bases outside the gene matches. The germline V gene encodes CDR1 SGHDN and CDR2 FVKESK. This CDR3 has 15 residues.

V gene TRBV5-6 combines with J gene TRBJ2-5; 7 bases match TRBD2. There are 16 residues in the CDR3. CDR1 is SGHDT and CDR2 is YYEEEE in the germline V gene. Trimming took 4 bases from V and 1 from J; bases not matched to a gene: 10. The CDR3 loop is CASSPRRGNVQETQYF. CDR3 DNA sequence: TGTGCCAGCAGCCCGAGGCGGGGGAATGTCCAAGAGACCCAGTACTTC. The whole variable domain, filled in from reference TRBV5-6 and TRBJ2-5, reads DAGVTQSPTHLIKTRGQQVTLRCSPKSGHDTVSWYQQALGQGPQFIFQYYEEEERQRGNFPDRFSGHQFPNYSSELNVNALLLGDSALYLCASSPRRGNVQETQYFGPGTRLLVL.

The chain recombines TRBV20-1 with TRBJ2-1; 9 bases fit TRBD1. The V gene's germline CDR1 is DFQATT and CDR2 SNEGSKA (reference sequence). V shed 6 bases, J shed 0 bases, and the junction held 9 bases outside the gene matches. CDR3 length: 16 residues. The CDR3 region is CSAVRDRDNSYNEQFF. The CDR3 coding sequence is TGCAGTGCCGTTCGGGACAGGGATAACTCCTACAATGAGCAGTTCTTC.

The rearrangement uses TRBV7-9 and TRBJ1-2, with D perhaps TRBD1 (6 bases). V lost 5 bases to trimming and J lost 1 base, with 20 bases between them. The V gene's germline CDR1 is SEHNR and CDR2 FQNEAQ (reference sequence). There are 17 residues in the CDR3. The CDR3 nucleotides are TGTGCCAGCAGCCCCCGCGGGGGCCAGAACCTTAACTATGGCTACACCTTC. The encoded protein is CASSPRGGQNLNYGYTF.

This clonotype has just a few counts. This chain joins TRBV18 and TRBJ2-1, with D unclear. The CDR3 totals 12 residues. CDR1 is KGHSH and CDR2 is LQKENI in the germline V gene. Trimming took off 5 bases at V and 9 bases at J, with 11 bases between the two ends. The CDR3 DNA is TGTGCCAGCTCAGGTAGCATAGGTGAGCAGTTCTTC. It translates to CASSGSIGEQFF.

This clonotype was found a few times. V usage is TRBV6-2 or TRBV6-3 and J usage is TRBJ2-2; 9 bases are a match to TRBD1. Trimming cost V 1 base and J 1 base; bases outside gene matches: 1. The CDR3 spans 16 residues. Germline CDR1 is MNHEY and CDR2 is SVGEGT. The CDR3 DNA follows: TGTGCCAGCAGTTACTGGGGACAGGGGAACACCGGGGAGCTGTTTTTT. Its translation is CASSYWGQGNTGELFF.

This clonotype was observed a handful of times. J is TRBJ2-7 and V is TRBV7-2, with 12 bases aligning to TRBD2. The CDR3 covers 16 residues. The V gene's germline CDR1 is SGHTA and CDR2 FQGNSA. The ends lost 2 bases at V and 2 bases at J; junction bases unmatched: 4. The CDR3 sequence is CASSLLAGGGTYEQYF. For the CDR3, the DNA is TGTGCCAGCAGCTTACTAGCGGGAGGGGGAACCTACGAGCAGTACTTC.

This clonotype came up many times. The genes are TRBV5-1 and TRBJ2-2; perhaps TRBD1 as D (5 bases). V was shortened by 0 bases and J by 0 bases, with 9 bases between the two germline ends. The CDR3 totals 16 residues. CDR1 is SGHRS and CDR2 is YFSETQ in the germline V gene. This CDR3 is CASSLGSGPNTGELFF. As DNA, the CDR3 is TGCGCCAGCAGCTTGGGGTCAGGGCCGAACACCGGGGAGCTGTTTTTT.